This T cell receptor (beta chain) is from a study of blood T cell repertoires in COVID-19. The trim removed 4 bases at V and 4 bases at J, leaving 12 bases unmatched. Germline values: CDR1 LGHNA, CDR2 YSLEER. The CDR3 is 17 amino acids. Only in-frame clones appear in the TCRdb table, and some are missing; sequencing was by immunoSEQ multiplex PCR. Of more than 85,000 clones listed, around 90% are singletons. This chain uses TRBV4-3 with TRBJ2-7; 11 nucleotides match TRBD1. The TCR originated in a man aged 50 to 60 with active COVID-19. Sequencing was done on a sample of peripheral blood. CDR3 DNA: TGCGCCAGCAGCCTAGCTCTTCAGGGACAGGGGGGTTACGAGCAGTACTTC. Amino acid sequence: CASSLALQGQGGYEQYF.